These 10 T cell receptor beta chains originate from one sample sequenced in a study of blood T cell repertoires in COVID-19. Profiled with immunoSEQ multiplex PCR; TCRdb holds only in-frame clones, not every one. The table records approximately 310,000 clones, around 87% of them present only once. Material for sequencing was peripheral blood. The source of these receptors is a woman aged 45-65 years who had recovered from COVID-19.

This chain uses TRBV9 with TRBJ1-2, with 8 bases aligning to TRBD1. CDR3 length equals 15 residues. The V segment lost 0 bases and the J segment 8 bases; nucleotides outside the gene matches: 9. Germline V CDR1 and CDR2: SGDLS, YYNGEE. CDR3 DNA sequence: TGTGCCAGCAGCGTAGCGCCCCAGGGGGCTATAGGCTACACCTTC. Amino acid sequence: CASSVAPQGAIGYTF. Full variable domain (remainder filled in from reference TRBV9 and TRBJ1-2): DSGVTQTPKHLITATGQRVTLRCSPRSGDLSVYWYQQSLDQGLQFLIQYYNGEERAKGNILERFSAQQFPDLHSELNLSSLELGDSALYFCASSVAPQGAIGYTFGSGTRLTVV.

This chain uses TRBV5-1 with TRBJ2-2; 12 bases map to TRBD1. V shed 7 bases and J 7 bases; nucleotides not matched to a gene: 8. Per germline, CDR1 SGHRS and CDR2 YFSETQ. The CDR3 runs 15 residues. The chain's CDR3 is CASYPGTGGLGELFF. CDR3 nucleotide sequence: TGCGCCAGCTACCCCGGGACAGGGGGCCTCGGGGAGCTGTTTTTT. Full variable domain (outside the CDR3, taken from reference TRBV5-1 and TRBJ2-2): KAGVTQTPRYLIKTRGQQVTLSCSPISGHRSVSWYQQTPGQGLQFLFEYFSETQRNKGNFPGRFSGRQFSNSRSEMNVSTLELGDSALYLCASYPGTGGLGELFFGEGSRLTVL.

The V gene is TRBV19, the J gene TRBJ1-1; D possibly corresponds to TRBD1 (5 bases). Trimming removed 4 bases from V and 4 bases from J, with 10 bases in between. Germline V gives CDR1 LNHDA, CDR2 SQIVND (reference sequence). CDR3 length equals 13 residues. The CDR3 protein is CASSKTVITEAFF. CDR3 DNA: TGTGCCAGTAGTAAGACAGTTATCACTGAAGCTTTCTTT.

The J gene is TRBJ2-1, the V gene TRBV21-1; the DNA was not compared with TRBD2, the D call given in the table. TRBV21-1 is classified as a pseudogene. The CDR3 is 20 amino acids. The CDR3 protein is CASSKGLAGFTKSTINEQFF. The CDR3 DNA reads as TGTGCCAGCAGCAAGGGACTAGCGGGATTCACTAAAAGCACTATCAATGAGCAGTTCTTC.

This chain joins TRBV5-1 and TRBJ2-5; the match to TRBD2 covers 10 bases. In germline, CDR1 is SGHRS, CDR2 YFSETQ. V lost 2 bases, J lost 2 bases, and 9 bases stayed unmatched. The CDR3 covers 17 residues. CDR3 nucleotides: TGCGCCAGCAGCTTTCCGAGGACTAGCGGACGGCAAGAGACCCAGTACTTC. Amino acids: CASSFPRTSGRQETQYF.

The chain links TRBV7-2 to TRBJ2-3; 8 bases are a match to TRBD1. The CDR3 is 15 residues long. Per germline, CDR1 SGHTA and CDR2 FQGNSA. Trimming took 0 bases from V and 3 from J; bases not matched to a gene: 2. In DNA form, the CDR3 reads TGTGCCAGCAGCTTAGCGGACAGGGCGACAGATACGCAGTATTTT. The encoded protein is CASSLADRATDTQYF.

The chain's CDR3 is CASSDNELEAFF. The CDR3 coding sequence is TGTGCCAGCAGTGATAACGAGCTCGAAGCTTTCTTT. The chain is built from TRBV2 and TRBJ1-1; D ambiguous. V lost 3 bases, J lost 8 bases, and 10 bases lay in between. The CDR3 totals 12 residues. Germline CDR1 SNHLY, CDR2 FYNNEI.

This clone came up once. The chain links TRBV18 to TRBJ1-4; unclear D gene. This CDR3 region has 16 residues. V lost 3 bases to trimming and J lost 0 bases, with 11 bases between them. Germline V lookup: CDR1 KGHSH, CDR2 LQKENI. As DNA, the CDR3 is TGTGCCAGCTCACCGGCGGGAGTTGCAACTAATGAAAAACTGTTTTTT. This translates into CASSPAGVATNEKLFF.

V is TRBV6-5 and J is TRBJ1-3; 7 nucleotides align to TRBD1. Losses at the gene ends were 3 bases for V and 4 bases for J; bases not matched to a gene: 3. CDR1 and CDR2 (germline): MNHEY, SVGAGI. CDR3 length: 14 amino acids. The CDR3 here is CASSYDRDGNTIYF. The CDR3, as DNA: TGTGCCAGCAGTTATGACAGGGACGGAAACACCATATATTTT.

J is TRBJ1-5 and V is TRBV19, with TRBD1 as a possible D gene (5 bases). Germline lookup yields CDR1 LNHDA and CDR2 SQIVND (reference sequence). The CDR3 loop spans 15 amino acids. V lost 7 bases and J 2 bases, leaving 15 bases between the germline ends. CDR3 nucleotide sequence: TGTGCCAGTATCGACCGGGGGAGGGGCAATCAGCCCCAGCATTTT. Amino acids: CASIDRGRGNQPQHF. Full variable domain (outside the CDR3, taken from reference TRBV19 and TRBJ1-5): DGGITQSPKYLFRKEGQNVTLSCEQNLNHDAMYWYRQDPGQGLRLIYYSQIVNDFQKGDIAEGYSVSREKKESFPLTVTSAQKNPTAFYLCASIDRGRGNQPQHFGDGTRLSIL.